The present T cell receptor beta chain was sequenced within a study of shared clonotypes between healthy human individuals (dated by TCRdb to between 2020 and 2021). Describing the broader study: A few men and a couple of women, aged 18 to 49 years, made up the cohort. To increase sequencing depth and limit assay-specific biases, different laboratories used diverse techniques to prepare libraries and sequence TCR repertoires. Between about 0.94 and 10 billion PBMCs per donor were obtained by leukapheresis. To estimate repertoire size and how much clonotypes are shared between individuals, the study performed deep sequencing of blood TCR repertoires from roughly five healthy adults. For each donor, CD4 naive and CD4 memory were each given three plates, CD8 naive was given two plates, and CD8 memory was given one plate. Paper-wide results and their limitations: Higher generation probabilities were observed for clonotypes shared by all four sorted-subset donors than for non-shared clonotypes. About 4.5% of naive CD4, around 4% of naive CD8, approximately 2% of memory CD4, and about 0.4% of memory CD8 clonotypes were shared across several donors. The small number of donors limited the genetic and exposure-history diversity represented. Sampling was restricted to blood, and TCR repertoires in tissue are likely to differ from TCR repertoires in blood. Pairwise subsampling indicated that sequencing depth was expected to affect the degree of clonotype sharing among donors. Even with the large sequencing depth, rarefaction of the sorted-subset datasets indicated that sequencing was incomplete. Larger estimated clonotype richness was generally found for naive subsets than for memory subsets.

Concerning this clone: It lacks a known antigen. Base qualities are missing; no much larger clone stands one base away.

Using the deep immunoSEQ assay, multiplex PCR amplified TCR CDR3 regions from genomic DNA. Genomic DNA extracted from each cell subset was distributed evenly over all wells of several immunoSEQ 96-well plates, and each plate served as one replicate. Each replicate PCR for sorted subsets received roughly 0.2 ug genomic DNA, equal to some 32,000 T cell genomes. Purified libraries were measured with a Qubit 3.0 fluorometer, size-checked on a Bioanalyzer 2100, and measured again with the KAPA Library Quantification kit. Each immunoSEQ 96-well plate was sequenced on its own single-read 150-cycle Illumina NextSeq 550 flow cell. Per the original workflow: Because only junctional sequences without quality scores were contained in the immunoSEQ output, filtering matching that applied to full-length reads could not be performed. To assign V/J genes and CDR3, sequences were annotated against IMGT germline references using PyIR, a Python wrapper for IgBLAST v1.9. Reads were removed for weak V/J assignments (E-value above 1e-6), missing CDR3, stop codons, out-of-frame junctions, or ambiguous translated residues. V3J clonotypes were defined by identical inferred V gene, J gene, and CDR3 amino acid sequence. Percentage overlap between repertoires was computed as shared unique clonotypes divided by the size of the smaller repertoire. RTK rarefaction, the Chao1 estimator, and Recon v2.1 estimates of unobserved clonotypes were used to assess repertoire richness. OLGA was used to compute generation probabilities for all TCRbeta clonotypes that the gDNA method yielded from a few donors. Held by TCRdb, this immuneACCESS table contains in-frame sequences only and omits some clones. Under half of the omission traces to an unresolved V gene where checked; the cause of the rest is unknown. V, J and clone size were drawn from that table, and D and trimming were deduced from the DNA. The sample table records 650,000 to 750,000 clones; around 72% of these occur just once. The top ten clones comprise around 1.8% of the sample.

Relative to germline, V is 8 bases shorter and J is 7 bases shorter, with 14 bases between their ends. Looking up the germline V gene yields CDR1 MDHEN and CDR2 SYDVKM. Its CDR3 holds 13 amino acids, cysteine through phenylalanine. Only the CDR3 DNA stays, 39 bases, in frame from base 1. The donors were healthy, HIV-negative adults who had no recently reported acute infections or vaccinations. Only Caucasian adults living in Nashville, Tennessee, USA were represented among the donors. CD4+ T cells were enriched by magnetic negative selection, after which naive cells were positively selected on CD45RA and the negative fraction was taken as the memory subset. Blood was obtained by leukapheresis, after which PBMCs were separated by Ficoll-Histopaque density gradient centrifugation and cryopreserved in liquid nitrogen vapor phase. Analytical flow cytometry was used to check the purity and quantity of every magnetically sorted T cell population. Genomic DNA was isolated from every sorted fraction and measured by UV absorbance on a Nanodrop 2000c.

This receptor was taken from a woman younger than 45 in good health. Sequencing used memory CD4+ T cells sorted from blood. Sample cell subset or site, as interpreted from the label and publication: CD45RA-negative fraction. The chain was built from TRBV28 and TRBJ2-2, with a tentative D call of TRBD1 or TRBD2, each matching 5 bases. Here is the DNA: TGTGCCAGCGCGATGGGGGATGTCGGGGAGCTGTTTTTT. Translated, it gives CASAMGDVGELFF.